The 11 T cell receptor beta chains listed next were all sequenced from one sample in a study of glioma-infiltrating T cells. Amplification of TCR alpha and beta CDR3 regions from RNA used iRepertoire nested multiplex PCR. TCRdb processed the multiplex PCR reads anew with MiXCR; each CDR3 protein has one entry. The sample lists 150,000 to 200,000 distinct CDR3 sequences; around 30% were seen once. The source material was glioma tissue, nonneoplastic brain tissue, or PBMCs (not recorded which). Every receptor here comes from a human donor with low-grade glioma or glioblastoma, undergoing nonglioma brain surgery, or in good health (not recorded which).

This clonotype has ten or more counts. The chain carries TRBV5-1 and TRBJ1-1; no firm D call. CDR3 length: 14 residues. CDR1 and CDR2 from the germline V gene are SGHRS and YFSETQ. V was cut by 5 bases and J by 1 base, with 12 bases left in between. The CDR3 loop reads CASSPVTRNTEAFF. The CDR3 DNA reads TGCGCCAGCAGTCCAGTCACAAGGAACACTGAAGCTTTCTTT.

There are many counts of this clonotype. The V call is TRBV7-2, the J call TRBJ2-7; D gene ambiguous. V was trimmed by 5 bases and J by 6 bases, leaving 14 bases between them. Germline CDR1 reads SGHTA; CDR2 reads FQGNSA. This CDR3 is 13 amino acids long. CDR3 in DNA: TGTGCCAGCAGCCCCCAGGTGAAGAGCGAGCAGTACTTC. As protein: CASSPQVKSEQYF.

The table lists this clonotype with many counts. The J gene is TRBJ1-1, the V gene TRBV28; D gene unclear. The CDR3 is 13 residues long. Trimming took off 1 base at V and 3 bases at J, with 6 bases between the two ends. In germline, CDR1 is MDHEN, CDR2 SYDVKM. The CDR3 DNA reads as TGTGCCAGCAGTTTATCTGCGGACACTGAAGCTTTCTTT. Amino acids: CASSLSADTEAFF.

The chain has TRBV7-9 and TRBJ2-7, with 10 positions matching TRBD2. The germline V gene encodes CDR1 SEHNR and CDR2 FQNEAQ (reference sequence). V gave up 1 base and J gave up 6 bases; unmatched junction bases: 6. The CDR3 extends over 15 amino acids. The CDR3 region is CASSLGAGTSAEQYF. The CDR3 DNA reads as TGTGCCAGCAGCTTAGGGGCTGGGACTAGCGCCGAGCAGTACTTC.

As to this clonotype: This may come from a read error, since a much larger clone is one base off. The V gene is TRBV14, the J gene TRBJ2-5; D is uncertain. This CDR3 is built from 14 residues. The V gene's germline CDR1 is SGHDN and CDR2 FVKESK. V was trimmed by 0 bases and J by 2 bases, leaving 7 bases between them. CDR3: CASSQERPQETQYF. CDR3 DNA: TGTGCCAGCAGCCAAGAGCGGCCTCAAGAGACCCAGTACTTC.

This clonotype has only a few counts. The V and J genes are TRBV5-1 and TRBJ2-5; D remains ambiguous. V gave up 0 bases and J gave up 7 bases, with 22 bases separating them. CDR1 and CDR2 from the germline V gene are SGHRS and YFSETQ. The CDR3 loop spans 17 amino acids. The CDR3: CASSLAVYSPDERTQYF. CDR3 DNA: TGCGCCAGCAGCTTGGCCGTCTATTCTCCGGATGAAAGGACCCAGTACTTC.

This clonotype showed up just a few times. The chain employs TRBV30 and TRBJ1-2; D remains unclear. V was pared by 4 bases and J by 5 bases, with 8 bases between. Germline V lookup: CDR1 GTSNPN, CDR2 SVGIG (reference sequence). The CDR3 runs to 11 residues. CDR3 sequence: CAWTTGYGYTF. The CDR3 DNA reads TGTGCCTGGACTACGGGGTATGGCTACACCTTC.

This clonotype was counted once. A much larger clone is a single base away; this may be a read error. The genes are TRBV19 and TRBJ2-3, with D uncertain. The germline V gene encodes CDR1 LNHDA and CDR2 SQIVND (reference sequence). Trimming stripped 7 bases from V and 2 bases from J, with 13 bases between. This CDR3 has 14 residues. This CDR3 reads CASIDIRITDTQYF. As DNA, the CDR3 is TGTGCCAGTATTGACATCAGGATCACAGATACGCAGTATTTT.

This clonotype was detected ten times or more. The rearrangement uses TRBV7-2 and TRBJ2-2; D uncertain. The germline CDR1 and CDR2 sequences are SGHTA and FQGNSA. The V end was cut by 3 bases, the J end by 0 bases, with 5 bases between. The CDR3 consists of 14 residues. The CDR3 DNA follows: TGTGCCAGCAGCTTTCGACCGAACACCGGGGAGCTGTTTTTT. It codes for CASSFRPNTGELFF.

In the case of this clonotype: Because it lacks the conserved phenylalanine or tryptophan at the end, this CDR3 is likely a read error. This rearrangement joins TRBV19 to TRBJ1-2; maybe TRBD1 (6 bases). CDR3 size: 14 residues. The germline V gene encodes CDR1 LNHDA and CDR2 SQIVND (reference sequence). The V gene lost 7 bases and the J gene lost 6 bases, with 18 bases spanning the gap. The CDR3 sequence is CASMDSTIRHGYTS. CDR3 nucleotides: TGTGCCAGTATGGACAGCACGATACGGCATGGCTACACCTCC.

This clonotype was detected ten times or more. The gene calls are TRBV28 and TRBJ1-4, with 7 bases identical to TRBD1. This CDR3 contains 14 residues. The J segment lost 6 bases and the V segment lost 5 bases, leaving 6 bases of the junction unmatched. Germline CDR1 is MDHEN and CDR2 is SYDVKM. The CDR3 region is CASSHTGDDEKLFF. CDR3 bases: TGTGCCAGCAGTCATACAGGGGACGATGAAAAACTGTTTTTT.